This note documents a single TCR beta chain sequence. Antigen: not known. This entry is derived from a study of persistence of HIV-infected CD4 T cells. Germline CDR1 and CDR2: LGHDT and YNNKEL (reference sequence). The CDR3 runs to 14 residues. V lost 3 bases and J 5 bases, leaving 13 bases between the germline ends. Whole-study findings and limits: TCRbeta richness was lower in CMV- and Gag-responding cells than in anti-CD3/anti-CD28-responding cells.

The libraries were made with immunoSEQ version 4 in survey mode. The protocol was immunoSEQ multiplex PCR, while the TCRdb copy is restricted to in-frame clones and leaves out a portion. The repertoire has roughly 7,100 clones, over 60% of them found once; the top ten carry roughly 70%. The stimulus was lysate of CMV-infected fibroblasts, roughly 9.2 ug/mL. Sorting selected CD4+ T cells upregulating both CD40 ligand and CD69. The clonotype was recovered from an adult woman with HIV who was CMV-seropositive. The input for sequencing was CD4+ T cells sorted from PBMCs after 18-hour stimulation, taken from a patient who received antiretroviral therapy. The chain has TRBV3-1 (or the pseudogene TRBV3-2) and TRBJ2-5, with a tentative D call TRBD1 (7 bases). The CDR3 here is CASSHQTGRETQYF. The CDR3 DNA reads TGTGCCAGCAGCCACCAGACAGGGAGGGAGACCCAGTACTTC.